This T cell receptor (beta chain) was profiled in a study of regulatory T cells in long-lasting Graves disease. The CDR3 sequence is 15 residues long. V was cut by 3 bases and J by 5 bases, with 16 bases left in between. Germline V gives CDR1 MNHGY, CDR2 SVAAGI. Researchers made TCR beta libraries by using iRepertoire HTBI primers and running Arm-PCR on CDR3 regions. TCRdb used MiXCR to reprocess the multiplex PCR reads, holding one entry per CDR3 protein. The top ten hold about 6.6% of the sample, which has around 450,000 distinct CDR3 sequences, 20% to 25% seen once. Time point: persistent/refractory GD, antithyroid drugs over 5 years with positive TRAb. TCR sequences were obtained from RNA taken from PBMCs. The sample holds a few counts of this clonotype.

The sequence came from a female donor with Graves disease. This specimen consisted of peripheral blood mononuclear cells (PBMCs), obtained when the disease was refractory, from a patient treated with antithyroid drugs. This chain uses TRBV6-9 with TRBJ1-1; possibly TRBD1 for D (5 bases). The CDR3 is CASSYSGGWGTEAFF. The CDR3 nucleotides are TGTGCCAGCAGTTACTCTGGGGGATGGGGGACTGAAGCTTTCTTT.